This T cell receptor beta chain was profiled in a study of CD8 T cells in ankylosing spondylitis. Germline V gene sequence: CDR1 SGHRS, CDR2 YFSETQ. V was pared by 8 bases and J by 5 bases, with 15 bases of the junction left unmatched. The CDR3 covers 15 residues. TCRdb independently ran MiXCR on the 5' RACE reads; one entry per CDR3 protein. The sample carries just over 150,000 distinct CDR3 sequences, 15% to 20% recorded once. The sequenced material came from blood, either unsorted or a sorted T cell fraction (not recorded which). The chain has TRBV5-1 and TRBJ2-5; 7 nucleotides align to TRBD1. This sequence was found in a male donor with ankylosing spondylitis or in good health (not recorded which). The DNA for the CDR3 is TGCGCCAGTGCCCAAATGGGACAGACGCAGGAGACCCAGTACTTC. Translation gives CASAQMGQTQETQYF.